These 25 T cell receptor beta chains were all obtained from the same sample, sequenced in a study of PD-1 blockade in classical Hodgkin lymphoma (dated by TCRdb to about 2020). The time point label corresponds to: cycle 1 day 1 (C1D1), immediately before nivolumab initiation. Relapse after autologous stem cell transplantation had occurred in all trial patients, and cohorts A, B and C were distinguished by prior brentuximab vedotin exposure. Library preparation used the immunoSEQ multiplex PCR assay. TCRdb provides this immuneACCESS table in a form limited to in-frame rearrangements. Some clones are lacking; in checked studies, under half of them reflect an unresolved V gene, and why the rest are absent is not known. The sample data list approximately 13,000 clones, and 81% of these were observed just once. The top ten hold less than 25% of the sample. The source material was peripheral blood mononuclear cells (PBMCs), sampled at baseline. These receptors were taken from a human donor with classical Hodgkin lymphoma.

This rearrangement joins TRBV5-1 to TRBJ2-3; the match to TRBD1 covers 8 bases. Germline values: CDR1 SGHRS, CDR2 YFSETQ. The V and J ends lost 0 bases and 2 bases, in that order; junction bases with no gene match: 2. This CDR3 is built from 15 residues. CDR3 residues: CASSLEGQDTDTQYF. CDR3 DNA sequence: TGCGCCAGCAGCTTGGAGGGACAGGACACAGATACGCAGTATTTT.

This chain connects TRBV14 to TRBJ2-3; D is undetermined. Looked up from germline, CDR1 is SGHDN and CDR2 is FVKESK. The CDR3 covers 14 residues. Trimming stripped 4 bases from V and 6 bases from J, with 14 bases between. CDR3 sequence reads: CASSLLGITDTQYF. The CDR3 nucleotides read TGTGCCAGCAGCCTATTGGGGATAACCGATACGCAGTATTTT.

This CDR3 is CASRIPVGQKVYNEQFF. CDR3 nucleotide sequence: TGTGCAAGTCGCATACCGGTGGGACAGAAAGTCTACAATGAGCAGTTCTTC. The chain has TRBV12-2 and TRBJ2-1; TRBD1 was called by the table and not checked on the DNA. TRBV12-2 is a pseudogene. This CDR3 spans 17 amino acids.

This chain links TRBV7-9 with TRBJ2-3, with D possibly matching TRBD2 (5 bases). V was trimmed by 8 bases and J by 3 bases, leaving 15 bases between them. This CDR3 contains 14 residues. Germline lookup yields CDR1 SEHNR and CDR2 FQNEAQ (reference sequence). CDR3: CASEPGISTDTQYF. CDR3 in DNA: TGTGCCAGCGAACCCGGGATATCTACAGATACGCAGTATTTT.

The V call is TRBV28, the J call TRBJ2-3; D is unclear. Germline V lookup: CDR1 MDHEN, CDR2 SYDVKM. The CDR3 is 17 residues long. The V end lost 8 bases, the J end lost 2 bases, and 23 bases lay between the germline ends. The CDR3 protein is CASLNRYSTWDTDTQYF. The DNA of the CDR3 is TGTGCCAGCCTCAATCGCTACAGCACATGGGACACAGATACGCAGTATTTT. The whole variable domain, filled in from reference TRBV28 and TRBJ2-3, reads DVKVTQSSRYLVKRTGEKVFLECVQDMDHENMFWYRQDPGLGLRLIYFSYDVKMKEKGDIPEGYSVSREKKERFSLILESASTNQTSMYLCASLNRYSTWDTDTQYFGPGTRLTVL.

The chain joins TRBV28 to TRBJ1-1; possibly TRBD1 for D (6 bases). This CDR3 region has 13 residues. Germline loops: CDR1 MDHEN, CDR2 SYDVKM. The germline V and J ends were trimmed by 5 bases and 7 bases, with 14 bases remaining between them. CDR3 region: CASSRGGRGEAFF. DNA for the CDR3: TGTGCCAGCAGTCGAGGGGGACGTGGTGAAGCTTTCTTT. Looking up the rest from reference TRBV28 and TRBJ1-1 gives the full variable domain: DVKVTQSSRYLVKRTGEKVFLECVQDMDHENMFWYRQDPGLGLRLIYFSYDVKMKEKGDIPEGYSVSREKKERFSLILESASTNQTSMYLCASSRGGRGEAFFGQGTRLTVV.

The chain has TRBV5-1 and TRBJ2-7, with TRBD2 identical over 8 bases. CDR1 and CDR2 (germline): SGHRS, YFSETQ. Unmatched junction bases numbered 16, after V lost 4 bases and J lost 4 bases. CDR3 size: 17 residues. The CDR3 sequence: CASSPISLRGGGYEQYF. For the CDR3, the DNA is TGCGCCAGCAGCCCGATATCTCTCCGGGGGGGAGGATACGAGCAGTACTTC.

This chain connects TRBV5-5 to TRBJ1-4, with TRBD1 matching over 8 bases. Germline V gene data show CDR1 as SGHKS and CDR2 as YYEKEE (reference sequence). Trimming took 5 bases from V and 0 from J; bases not matched to a gene: 18. This CDR3 region has 20 residues. The CDR3 DNA reads TGTGCCAGCAGAAACGGACAGGGAATAGGGAACGTTGCAACTAATGAAAAACTGTTTTTT. Encoded protein: CASRNGQGIGNVATNEKLFF. The whole variable domain, filled in from reference TRBV5-5 and TRBJ1-4, reads DAGVTQSPTHLIKTRGQQVTLRCSPISGHKSVSWYQQVLGQGPQFIFQYYEKEERGRGNFPDRFSARQFPNYSSELNVNALLLGDSALYLCASRNGQGIGNVATNEKLFFGSGTQLSVL.

The rearrangement joins TRBV19 to TRBJ2-7; 10 nucleotides agree with TRBD1. CDR3 length: 15 residues. CDR1 and CDR2 from the germline V gene are LNHDA and SQIVND (reference sequence). Germline trimming cut 3 bases from V and 5 bases from J; bases unmatched to any gene: 7. DNA for the CDR3: TGTGCCAGTAGTATCATGGGACAGGGGTCGGACGAGCAGTACTTC. It translates to CASSIMGQGSDEQYF. Variable domain in full (rest from reference TRBV19 and TRBJ2-7): DGGITQSPKYLFRKEGQNVTLSCEQNLNHDAMYWYRQDPGQGLRLIYYSQIVNDFQKGDIAEGYSVSREKKESFPLTVTSAQKNPTAFYLCASSIMGQGSDEQYFGPGTRLTVT.

The rearrangement links TRBV30 to TRBJ1-5; D possibly corresponds to TRBD1 (5 bases). The CDR3 covers 14 residues. Trimming shortened V by 3 bases and J by 9 bases, and 18 bases separated the two germline ends. Germline lookup yields CDR1 GTSNPN and CDR2 SVGIG (reference sequence). DNA of the CDR3: TGTGCCTGGAGCGACCCGGGGCCCAGCGTGCCCCAGCATTTT. Protein: CAWSDPGPSVPQHF. The variable domain in full, with the rest retrieved from reference TRBV30 and TRBJ1-5, is SQTIHQWPATLVQPVGSPLSLECTVEGTSNPNLYWYRQAAGRGLQLLFYSVGIGQISSEVPQNLSASRPQDRQFILSSKKLLLSDSGFYLCAWSDPGPSVPQHFGDGTRLSIL.

The chain combines TRBV9 with TRBJ2-5, with a tentative D call TRBD2 (6 bases). The CDR3 has 16 residues. Trimming took 3 bases from V and 2 from J, leaving 17 bases between them. Per the germline V gene, CDR1 is SGDLS and CDR2 is YYNGEE. The CDR3 here is CASSARLEPPQETQYF. CDR3 nucleotide sequence: TGTGCCAGCAGCGCTCGACTAGAGCCGCCTCAAGAGACCCAGTACTTC.

The chain couples TRBV2 to TRBJ2-7; no reliable D call. Deletions cut 7 bases from V and 8 bases from J, with 18 bases between. Looked up from germline, CDR1 is SNHLY and CDR2 is FYNNEI. The CDR3 loop spans 13 amino acids. The CDR3 nucleotides read TGTGCCAGCAAAACCGGGCCCCTCCCCCAGCAGTACTTC. It yields the protein CASKTGPLPQQYF.

This chain uses TRBV5-4 with TRBJ2-5; no clear D gene. Germline V gene data show CDR1 as SGHNT and CDR2 as YYREEE (reference sequence). The CDR3 runs to 14 residues. The V end was cut by 0 bases, the J end by 4 bases, with 10 bases between. The DNA of the CDR3 is TGTGCCAGCAGCTTGGACAGAATAGGAGAGACCCAGTACTTC. This encodes CASSLDRIGETQYF.

The rearrangement links TRBV9 to TRBJ1-6; no clear D. This CDR3 spans 14 amino acids. Between the trimmed V and J ends, which lost 5 bases and 6 bases, there was a span of 12 bases. Germline V gene data show CDR1 as SGDLS and CDR2 as YYNGEE. For the CDR3, the DNA is TGTGCCAGCAGGTTTGAGGCTCCTAATTCACCCCTCCACTTT. Its protein product is CASRFEAPNSPLHF.

The rearrangement uses TRBV6-6 and TRBJ1-3, with D possibly being TRBD1 (6 bases). V was shortened by 5 bases and J by 7 bases, with 18 bases between the two germline ends. The CDR3 covers 15 residues. CDR1 and CDR2 (germline): MNHNY, SVGAGI (reference sequence). The CDR3 DNA reads TGTGCCAGCAGTAACAGGGTAGAATTTCGCAACACCATATATTTT. This gives the protein CASSNRVEFRNTIYF.

This clone showed up just once. The V and J genes are TRBV10-3 and TRBJ1-2; the D gene is possibly TRBD1 (6 bases). Looked up from germline, CDR1 is ENHRY and CDR2 is SYGVKD. CDR3 length equals 15 residues. The ends were cut back, 4 bases at V and 4 bases at J, with 16 bases in the middle. The CDR3 spells CAISVPGGAGYGYTF. CDR3 DNA sequence: TGTGCCATCAGTGTCCCCGGGGGGGCGGGCTATGGCTACACCTTC.

The chain joins TRBV9 to TRBJ1-5; weak D call: TRBD1 (6 bases). V dropped 4 bases and J dropped 0 bases, with 11 bases sitting between them. Looked up from germline, CDR1 is SGDLS and CDR2 is YYNGEE. This CDR3 has 15 amino acids. This CDR3 reads CASSSTGFSNQPQHF. CDR3 nucleotides: TGTGCCAGCAGCTCGACAGGTTTTAGCAATCAGCCCCAGCATTTT.

The V call is TRBV7-2, the J call TRBJ1-1; the match to TRBD1 covers 9 bases. Germline trimming cut 5 bases from V and 5 bases from J; bases unmatched to any gene: 9. From germline, CDR1 is SGHTA and CDR2 FQGNSA. The CDR3 runs 15 residues. CDR3 DNA sequence: TGTGCCAGCAGCCCAACACAGGGGGCAAGGACTGAAGCTTTCTTT. Its translation is CASSPTQGARTEAFF.

The chain uses TRBV29-1 and TRBJ1-5, with D hard to call. Germline loops: CDR1 SQVTM, CDR2 ANQGSEA. V was trimmed by 2 bases and J by 3 bases, leaving 8 bases between them. The CDR3 length is 13 residues. This CDR3 is CSVESGVNQPQHF. The CDR3 coding sequence is TGCAGCGTTGAATCTGGGGTCAATCAGCCCCAGCATTTT.

The CDR3 protein is CAKKFSGANVLTF. The CDR3 bases are TGTGCCAAGAAATTCTCTGGGGCCAACGTCCTGACTTTC. J is TRBJ2-6 and V is TRBV30; no firm D call. CDR3 size: 13 residues. Germline assignment: CDR1 GTSNPN and CDR2 SVGIG (reference sequence). Trimming pared 8 bases from V and 0 bases from J, leaving 8 bases between.

V gene TRBV4-3 combines with J gene TRBJ2-2; D is tentatively TRBD1 or TRBD2 (6 bases each). The CDR3 sequence is 16 residues long. V was cut by 0 bases and J by 3 bases, with 11 bases left in between. Germline CDR1 and CDR2: LGHNA and YSLEER. The CDR3 DNA follows: TGCGCCAGCAGCCAAGATCCGGGGGCCCACACCGGGGAGCTGTTTTTT. As protein: CASSQDPGAHTGELFF.

The rearrangement joins TRBV11-2 to TRBJ2-5; D is undetermined. The V and J ends lost 1 base and 1 base respectively, with 10 bases between them. CDR3 length: 15 amino acids. In germline, CDR1 is SGHAT, CDR2 FQNNGV. CDR3 region: CASSLAGSTQETQYF. CDR3 nucleotides: TGTGCCAGCAGCTTAGCCGGTAGCACCCAAGAGACCCAGTACTTC.

Comment on this clone: A much larger clone differs from this one at a single base, so this may be a read error. The V call is TRBV6-9, the J call TRBJ2-7; TRBD1 or TRBD2 may be the D gene (5 bases each). CDR3 size: 14 residues. Germline V gene data show CDR1 as MNHGY and CDR2 as SVAAGI. This CDR3 reads CASSPIWDGYGQYF. The CDR3 DNA sequence: TGTGCCAGCAGTCCTATATGGGACGGTTACGGGCAGTACTTC.

The chain recombines TRBV5-6 with TRBJ1-4, with 7 bases lining up with TRBD1. Trimming took 4 bases from V and 7 from J; bases not matched to a gene: 10. The CDR3 sequence is 15 residues long. The V gene's germline CDR1 is SGHDT and CDR2 YYEEEE. The CDR3 here is CASSSGKGAREKLFF. Here the CDR3 DNA reads TGTGCCAGCAGCAGTGGGAAGGGGGCACGTGAAAAACTGTTTTTT.

This chain links TRBV9 with TRBJ1-1; 8 positions match TRBD1. The germline CDR1 and CDR2 sequences are SGDLS and YYNGEE. The CDR3 has 15 amino acids. Trimming removed 4 bases from V and 4 bases from J; junction bases left unmatched: 9. The CDR3 loop is CASSPTGDEGTEAFF. CDR3 bases: TGTGCCAGCAGCCCGACAGGGGATGAAGGCACTGAAGCTTTCTTT.